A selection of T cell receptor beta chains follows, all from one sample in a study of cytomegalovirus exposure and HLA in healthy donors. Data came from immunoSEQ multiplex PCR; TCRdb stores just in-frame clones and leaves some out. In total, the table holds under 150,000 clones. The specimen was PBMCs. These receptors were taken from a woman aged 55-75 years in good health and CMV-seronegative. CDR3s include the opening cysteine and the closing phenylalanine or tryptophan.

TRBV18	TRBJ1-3	CASSPGQGLGNTIYF
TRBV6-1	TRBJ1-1	CASSDSEAFF
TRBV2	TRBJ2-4	CASRGTGAGKNIQYF
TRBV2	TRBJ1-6	CASRRDSPSSYNSPLHF
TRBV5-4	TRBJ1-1	CASSREGGNTEAFF
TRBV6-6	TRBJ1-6	CASKKDIIKNSPLHF
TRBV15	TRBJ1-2	CATSRGDSYGYTF
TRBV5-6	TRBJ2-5	CASSLWASGRPAGETQYF
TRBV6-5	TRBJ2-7	CASSYGTGASYEQYF
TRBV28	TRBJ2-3	CASSFGDTQYF
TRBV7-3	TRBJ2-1	CASSLPRLNEQFF
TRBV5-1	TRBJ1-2	CASSSSPGTGGAPYGYTF
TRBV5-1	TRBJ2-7	CASSSTIGEQYF
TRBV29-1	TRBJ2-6	CSVDGQGVDSGANVLTF
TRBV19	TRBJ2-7	CASSTRGTGQEF
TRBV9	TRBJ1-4	CASSVEGATNEKLFF
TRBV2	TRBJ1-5	CASSDDRGLRSNQPQHF
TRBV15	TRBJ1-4	CATSRGVANEKLFF
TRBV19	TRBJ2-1	CASNHGLAGVYNEQFF
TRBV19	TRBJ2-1	CASSSQGAGGNEQFF
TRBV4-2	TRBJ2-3	CASSQGAGAADTQYF
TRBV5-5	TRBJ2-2	CASSSGQGAAGELFF
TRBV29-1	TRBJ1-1	CSVGAYGEGVTNTEAFF
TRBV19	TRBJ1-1	CASSIAAGTEAFF
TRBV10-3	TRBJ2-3	CAISVEGGAGDTQYF
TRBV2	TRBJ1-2	CASSLGAGGDYGYTF
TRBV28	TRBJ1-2	CASSLSGGLMNGYTF
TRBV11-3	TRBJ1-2	CASSLYPGENYGYTF
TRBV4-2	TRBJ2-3	CASSQAYGGGGTDTQYF
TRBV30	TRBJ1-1	CAWSPRTGAKTEAFF
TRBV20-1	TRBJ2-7	CSASGPYEQYF
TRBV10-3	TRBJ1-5	CAIKGESNQPQHF